Below are 5 T cell receptor beta chains sequenced from a single sample in a study of cytomegalovirus exposure and HLA in healthy donors (dated by TCRdb to 2017 to 2019). The library came from the immunoSEQ multiplex PCR assay. The clones in this table, taken by TCRdb from immuneACCESS, are in-frame only. Not every clone is retained; where verified, under half of the shortfall comes from an unresolved V gene, and the cause of the rest is unknown. The sample profile shows about 70,000 clones; around 93% of them were found once. Approximately 5% of the sample belongs to the ten largest clones. The sample comprised PBMCs. All receptors come from a man aged 18 to 30 in good health and CMV-seropositive.

This chain uses TRBV6-5 with TRBJ2-5; D unclear. This CDR3 is 13 amino acids long. The germline gives CDR1 MNHEY, CDR2 SVGAGI. Trimming stripped 5 bases from V and 7 bases from J, with 14 bases between. The CDR3 here is CASSLITGGTQYF. The CDR3 nucleotides are TGTGCCAGCAGTCTAATTACCGGTGGGACCCAGTACTTC.

The rearrangement joins TRBV7-8 to TRBJ1-3; D is unresolved. V dropped 5 bases and J dropped 0 bases, with 11 bases sitting between them. CDR3 length equals 15 residues. In germline, CDR1 is SGHVS, CDR2 FQNEAQ. The CDR3 coding sequence is TGTGCCAGCAGCCCTAGGTTTTCCTCTGGAAACACCATATATTTT. Amino acid sequence: CASSPRFSSGNTIYF.

This sequence joins TRBV28 and TRBJ2-2, with a weak D call TRBD2 (5 bases). Per the germline V gene, CDR1 is MDHEN and CDR2 is SYDVKM. Trimming took 6 bases from V and 0 from J, leaving 5 bases between them. The CDR3 runs to 13 residues. In DNA form, the CDR3 reads TGTGCCAGCAGGGACTCGAACACCGGGGAGCTGTTTTTT. It translates to CASRDSNTGELFF.

J is TRBJ2-3 and V is TRBV4-1; tentative D call: TRBD1 (6 bases). From germline, CDR1 is MGHRA and CDR2 YSYEKL. The ends were cut back, 1 base at V and 2 bases at J, with 10 bases in the middle. The CDR3 sequence is 15 residues long. This CDR3 reads CASSQAGHPTDTQYF. CDR3 sequence (DNA): TGCGCCAGCAGCCAAGCGGGACACCCCACAGATACGCAGTATTTT.

This chain links TRBV5-6 with TRBJ2-7; 7 nucleotides agree with TRBD2. This CDR3 contains 14 residues. V was clipped by 4 bases and J by 3 bases; unmatched bases: 7. Germline loops: CDR1 SGHDT, CDR2 YYEEEE. The CDR3 DNA reads TGTGCCAGCAGCGGGGGGGACGTTTACTACGAGCAGTACTTC. It translates to CASSGGDVYYEQYF.